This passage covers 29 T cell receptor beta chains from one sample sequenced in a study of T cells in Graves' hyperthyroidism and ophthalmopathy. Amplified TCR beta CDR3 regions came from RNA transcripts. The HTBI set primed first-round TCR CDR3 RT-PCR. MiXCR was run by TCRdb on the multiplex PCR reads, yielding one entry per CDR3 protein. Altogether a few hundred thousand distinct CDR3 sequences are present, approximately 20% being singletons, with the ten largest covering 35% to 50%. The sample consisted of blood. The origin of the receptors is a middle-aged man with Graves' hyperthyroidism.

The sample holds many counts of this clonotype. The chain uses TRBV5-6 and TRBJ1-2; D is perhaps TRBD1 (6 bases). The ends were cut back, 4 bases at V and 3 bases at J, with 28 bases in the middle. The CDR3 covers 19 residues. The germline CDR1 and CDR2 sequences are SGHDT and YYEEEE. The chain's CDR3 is CASSPLVTGRSDSDYGYTF. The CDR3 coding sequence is TGTGCCAGCAGCCCACTGGTCACAGGGAGGTCGGATTCGGACTATGGCTACACCTTC.

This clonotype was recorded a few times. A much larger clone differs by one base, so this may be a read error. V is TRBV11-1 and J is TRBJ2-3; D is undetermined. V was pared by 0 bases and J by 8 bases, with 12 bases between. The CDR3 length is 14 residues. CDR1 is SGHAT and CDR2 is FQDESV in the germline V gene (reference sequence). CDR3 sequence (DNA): TGTGCCAGCAGCTTAGCGTTCCTGTTAGGTACGCAGTATTTT. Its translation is CASSLAFLLGTQYF.

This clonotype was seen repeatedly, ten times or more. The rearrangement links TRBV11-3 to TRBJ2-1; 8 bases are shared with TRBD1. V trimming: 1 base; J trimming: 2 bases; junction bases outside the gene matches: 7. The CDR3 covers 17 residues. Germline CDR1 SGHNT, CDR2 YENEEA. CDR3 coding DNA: TGTGCCAGCAGCTTAGGACTCGGACAGGGAGCCTACAATGAGCAGTTCTTC. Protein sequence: CASSLGLGQGAYNEQFF.

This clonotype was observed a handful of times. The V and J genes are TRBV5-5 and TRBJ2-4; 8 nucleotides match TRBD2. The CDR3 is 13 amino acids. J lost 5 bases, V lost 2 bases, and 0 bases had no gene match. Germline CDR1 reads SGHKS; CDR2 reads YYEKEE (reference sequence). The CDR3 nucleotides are TGTGCCAGCAGCTTCGGGGGGGAAAACATTCAGTACTTC. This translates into CASSFGGENIQYF.

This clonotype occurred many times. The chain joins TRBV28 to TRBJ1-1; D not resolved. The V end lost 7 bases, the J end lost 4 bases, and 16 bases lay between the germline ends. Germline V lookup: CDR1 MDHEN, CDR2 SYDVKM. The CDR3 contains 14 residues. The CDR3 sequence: CASNGPGEVTEAFF. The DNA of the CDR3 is TGTGCCAGCAATGGGCCCGGGGAGGTCACTGAAGCTTTCTTT.

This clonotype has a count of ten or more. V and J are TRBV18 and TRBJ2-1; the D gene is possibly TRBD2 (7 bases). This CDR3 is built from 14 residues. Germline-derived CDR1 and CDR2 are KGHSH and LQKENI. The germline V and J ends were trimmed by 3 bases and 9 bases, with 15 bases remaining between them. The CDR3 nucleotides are TGTGCCAGCTCACCCGGGGGGCCCGGGCGTGAGCAGTTCTTC. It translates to CASSPGGPGREQFF.

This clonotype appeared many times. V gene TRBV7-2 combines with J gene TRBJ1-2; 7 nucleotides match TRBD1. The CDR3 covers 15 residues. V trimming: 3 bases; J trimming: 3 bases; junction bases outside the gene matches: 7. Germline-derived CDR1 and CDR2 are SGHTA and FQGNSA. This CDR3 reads CASSLTPGQHYGYTF. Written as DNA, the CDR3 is TGTGCCAGCAGCTTGACCCCGGGACAGCACTATGGCTACACCTTC.

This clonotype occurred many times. CDR3 amino acids: CASTAATKGDTQYF. The CDR3 DNA sequence: TGTGCCAGCACCGCTGCCACGAAAGGAGATACGCAGTATTTT. This chain connects TRBV6-2 or TRBV6-3 to TRBJ2-3, with D unclear. Trimming stripped 7 bases from V and 5 bases from J, with 16 bases between. The germline CDR1 and CDR2 sequences are MNHEY and SVGEGT. This CDR3 contains 14 residues.

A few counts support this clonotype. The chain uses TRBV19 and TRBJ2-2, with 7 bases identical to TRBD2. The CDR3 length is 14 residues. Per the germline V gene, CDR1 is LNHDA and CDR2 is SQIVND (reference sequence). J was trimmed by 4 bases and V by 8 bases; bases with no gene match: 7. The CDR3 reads CASYGGGSTGELFF. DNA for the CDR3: TGTGCCAGTTATGGGGGGGGGAGCACCGGGGAGCTGTTTTTT. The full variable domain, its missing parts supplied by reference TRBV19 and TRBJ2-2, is DGGITQSPKYLFRKEGQNVTLSCEQNLNHDAMYWYRQDPGQGLRLIYYSQIVNDFQKGDIAEGYSVSREKKESFPLTVTSAQKNPTAFYLCASYGGGSTGELFFGEGSRLTVL.

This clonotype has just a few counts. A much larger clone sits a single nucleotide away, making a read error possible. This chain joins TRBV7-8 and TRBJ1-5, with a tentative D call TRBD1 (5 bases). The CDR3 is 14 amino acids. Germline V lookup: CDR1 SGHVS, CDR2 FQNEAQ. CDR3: CASSFRALNQPRHF. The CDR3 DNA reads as TGTGCCAGCAGCTTCAGGGCACTCAATCAGCCCCGGCATTTT.

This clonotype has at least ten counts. CDR3 residues: CASSPSGDINTEAFF. The CDR3 DNA reads TGCGCCAGCAGCCCAAGTGGGGACATTAACACTGAAGCTTTCTTT. This chain connects TRBV5-1 to TRBJ1-1, with D perhaps TRBD1 (6 bases). Trimming pared 4 bases from V and 2 bases from J, leaving 15 bases between. This CDR3 spans 15 amino acids. Germline loops: CDR1 SGHRS, CDR2 YFSETQ.

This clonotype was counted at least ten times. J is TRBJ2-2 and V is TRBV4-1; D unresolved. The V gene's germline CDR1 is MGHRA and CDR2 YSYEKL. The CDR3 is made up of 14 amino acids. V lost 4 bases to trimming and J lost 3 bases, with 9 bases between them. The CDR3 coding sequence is TGCGCCAGCAGCCCGGACCGTTACACCGGGGAGCTGTTTTTT. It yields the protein CASSPDRYTGELFF.

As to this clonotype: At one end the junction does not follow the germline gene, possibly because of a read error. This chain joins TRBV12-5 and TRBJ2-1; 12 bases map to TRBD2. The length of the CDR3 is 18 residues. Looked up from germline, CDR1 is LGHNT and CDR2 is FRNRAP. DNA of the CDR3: TGTGCTAGTGATTTGACACTAGCGGGGGGCGCCGCCGGGAATGAGCAGTTCTTC. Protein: CASDLTLAGGAAGNEQFF. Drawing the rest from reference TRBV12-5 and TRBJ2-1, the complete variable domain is DARVTQTPRHKVTEMGQEVTMRCQPILGHNTVFWYRQTMMQGLELLAYFRNRAPLDDSGMPKDRFSAEMPDATLATLKIQPSEPRDSAVYFCASDLTLAGGAAGNEQFFGPGTRLTVL.

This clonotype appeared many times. The CDR3 region is CASSYSSSGGKEETQYF. DNA for the CDR3: TGTGCCAGCAGTTACTCTTCTAGCGGGGGCAAGGAAGAGACCCAGTACTTC. The rearrangement links TRBV6-6 to TRBJ2-5; TRBD2 aligns across 10 bases. The germline gives CDR1 MNHNY, CDR2 SVGAGI (reference sequence). J lost 3 bases, V lost 0 bases, and 7 bases had no gene match. CDR3 length: 17 residues.

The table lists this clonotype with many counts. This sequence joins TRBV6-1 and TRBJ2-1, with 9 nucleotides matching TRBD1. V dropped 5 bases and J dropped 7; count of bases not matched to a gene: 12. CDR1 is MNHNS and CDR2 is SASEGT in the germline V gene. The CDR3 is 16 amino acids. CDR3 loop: CASSPPSGTGMNEQFF. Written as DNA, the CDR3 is TGTGCCAGCAGTCCACCTTCCGGGACAGGGATGAATGAGCAGTTCTTC.

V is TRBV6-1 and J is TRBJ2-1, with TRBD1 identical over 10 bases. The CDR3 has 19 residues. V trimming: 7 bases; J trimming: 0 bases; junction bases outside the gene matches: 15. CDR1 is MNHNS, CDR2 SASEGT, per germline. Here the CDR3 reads CASNGSPGQGVLSYNEQFF. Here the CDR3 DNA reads TGTGCCAGCAACGGATCACCAGGACAGGGGGTCCTCTCCTACAATGAGCAGTTCTTC.

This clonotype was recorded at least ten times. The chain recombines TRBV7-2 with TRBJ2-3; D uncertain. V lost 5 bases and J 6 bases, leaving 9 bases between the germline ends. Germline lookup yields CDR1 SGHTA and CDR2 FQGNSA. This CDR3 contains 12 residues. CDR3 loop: CASSPRKDTQYF. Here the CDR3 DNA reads TGTGCCAGCAGCCCCAGAAAGGATACGCAGTATTTT.

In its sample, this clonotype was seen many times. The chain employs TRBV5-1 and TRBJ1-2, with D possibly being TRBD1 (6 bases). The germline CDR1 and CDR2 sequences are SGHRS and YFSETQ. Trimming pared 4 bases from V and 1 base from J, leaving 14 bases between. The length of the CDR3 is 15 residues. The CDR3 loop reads CASSPGTSFNYGYTF. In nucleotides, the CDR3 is TGCGCCAGCAGCCCCGGGACATCTTTTAACTATGGCTACACCTTC. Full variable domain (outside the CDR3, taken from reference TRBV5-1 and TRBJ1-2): KAGVTQTPRYLIKTRGQQVTLSCSPISGHRSVSWYQQTPGQGLQFLFEYFSETQRNKGNFPGRFSGRQFSNSRSEMNVSTLELGDSALYLCASSPGTSFNYGYTFGSGTRLTVV.

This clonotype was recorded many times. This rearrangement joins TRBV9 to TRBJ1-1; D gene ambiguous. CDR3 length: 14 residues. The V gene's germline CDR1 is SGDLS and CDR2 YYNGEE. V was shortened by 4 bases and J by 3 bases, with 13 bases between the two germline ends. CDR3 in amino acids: CASSFGPGDTEAFF. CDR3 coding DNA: TGTGCCAGCAGCTTTGGGCCTGGGGACACTGAAGCTTTCTTT. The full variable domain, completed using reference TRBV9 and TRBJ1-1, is DSGVTQTPKHLITATGQRVTLRCSPRSGDLSVYWYQQSLDQGLQFLIQYYNGEERAKGNILERFSAQQFPDLHSELNLSSLELGDSALYFCASSFGPGDTEAFFGQGTRLTVV.

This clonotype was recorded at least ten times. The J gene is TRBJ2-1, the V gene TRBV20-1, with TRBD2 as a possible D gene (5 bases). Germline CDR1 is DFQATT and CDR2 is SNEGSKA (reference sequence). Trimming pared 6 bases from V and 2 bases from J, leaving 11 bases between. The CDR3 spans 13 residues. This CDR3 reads CSAPSGAYNEQFF. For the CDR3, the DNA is TGCAGTGCCCCAAGCGGAGCCTACAATGAGCAGTTCTTC.

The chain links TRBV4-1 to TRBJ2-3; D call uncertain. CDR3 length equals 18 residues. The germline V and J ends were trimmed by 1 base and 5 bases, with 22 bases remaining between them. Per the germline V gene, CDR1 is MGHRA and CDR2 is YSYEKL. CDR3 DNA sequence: TGCGCCAGCAGCCAAGCTGGCCCGTGGGTTTATCAGGAAGATACGCAGTATTTT. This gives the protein CASSQAGPWVYQEDTQYF.

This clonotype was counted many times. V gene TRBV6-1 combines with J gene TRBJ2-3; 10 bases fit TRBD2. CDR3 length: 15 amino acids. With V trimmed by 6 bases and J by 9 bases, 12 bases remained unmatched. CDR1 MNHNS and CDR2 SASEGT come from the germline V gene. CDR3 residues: CASRGIAGGHHTQYF. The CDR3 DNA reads TGTGCCAGCAGGGGGATAGCGGGGGGACACCACACGCAGTATTTT.

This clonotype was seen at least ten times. This CDR3 is CASSPGTAGTDTQYF. CDR3 DNA sequence: TGTGCCAGCAGTCCCGGGACTGCCGGCACAGATACGCAGTATTTT. This chain joins TRBV28 and TRBJ2-3; D may be TRBD2 (6 bases). Per the germline V gene, CDR1 is MDHEN and CDR2 is SYDVKM. The V gene lost 5 bases and the J gene lost 1 base, with 13 bases spanning the gap. The CDR3 is 15 residues long.

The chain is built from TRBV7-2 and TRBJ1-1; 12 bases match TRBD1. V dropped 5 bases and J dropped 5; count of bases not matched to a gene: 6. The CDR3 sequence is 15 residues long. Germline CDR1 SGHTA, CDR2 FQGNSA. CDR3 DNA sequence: TGTGCCAGCAGCATCCGGGACAGGGGGCGAACTGAAGCTTTCTTT. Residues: CASSIRDRGRTEAFF.

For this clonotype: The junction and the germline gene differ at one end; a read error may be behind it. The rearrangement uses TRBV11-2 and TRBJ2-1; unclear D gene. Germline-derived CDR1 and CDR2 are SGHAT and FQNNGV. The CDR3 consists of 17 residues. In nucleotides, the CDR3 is TGTGCCAGCAGCTTAGAGTTTGGCCCAAGCTCCTGCAATGAGCAGTTCTTC. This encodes CASSLEFGPSSCNEQFF.

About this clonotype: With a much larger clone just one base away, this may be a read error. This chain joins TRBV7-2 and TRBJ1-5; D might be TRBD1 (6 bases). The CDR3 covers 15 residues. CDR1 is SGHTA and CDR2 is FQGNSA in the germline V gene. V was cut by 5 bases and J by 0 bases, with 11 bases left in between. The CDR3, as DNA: TGTGCCAGCAGCGGGCTGGGACATAGCAATCAGCCCCAGCATTTT. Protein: CASSGLGHSNQPQHF.

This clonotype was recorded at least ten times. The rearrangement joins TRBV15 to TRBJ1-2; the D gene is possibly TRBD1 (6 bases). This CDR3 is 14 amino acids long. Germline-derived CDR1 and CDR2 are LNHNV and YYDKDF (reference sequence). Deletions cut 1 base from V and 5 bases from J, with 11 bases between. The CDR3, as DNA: TGTGCCACCAGCAGAGTGAGGGGGACTTATGGCTACACCTTC. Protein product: CATSRVRGTYGYTF.

The CDR3 region has the DNA TGTGCCAGCAGCGTAGTGGGCAGGGAGAGCTCTGGGGCCAACGTCCTGACTTTC. It codes for CASSVVGRESSGANVLTF. The genes are TRBV9 and TRBJ2-6; D tentatively reads TRBD1 or TRBD2 (5 bases each). Germline CDR1 and CDR2: SGDLS and YYNGEE. The V end was cut by 0 bases, the J end by 0 bases, with 13 bases between. There are 18 residues in the CDR3.

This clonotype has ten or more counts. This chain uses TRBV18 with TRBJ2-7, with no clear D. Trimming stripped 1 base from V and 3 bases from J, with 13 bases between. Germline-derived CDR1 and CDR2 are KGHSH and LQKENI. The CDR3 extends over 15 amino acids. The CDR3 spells CASSPLDNDRYEQYF. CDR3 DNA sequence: TGTGCCAGCTCACCACTGGATAACGATCGCTACGAGCAGTACTTC.